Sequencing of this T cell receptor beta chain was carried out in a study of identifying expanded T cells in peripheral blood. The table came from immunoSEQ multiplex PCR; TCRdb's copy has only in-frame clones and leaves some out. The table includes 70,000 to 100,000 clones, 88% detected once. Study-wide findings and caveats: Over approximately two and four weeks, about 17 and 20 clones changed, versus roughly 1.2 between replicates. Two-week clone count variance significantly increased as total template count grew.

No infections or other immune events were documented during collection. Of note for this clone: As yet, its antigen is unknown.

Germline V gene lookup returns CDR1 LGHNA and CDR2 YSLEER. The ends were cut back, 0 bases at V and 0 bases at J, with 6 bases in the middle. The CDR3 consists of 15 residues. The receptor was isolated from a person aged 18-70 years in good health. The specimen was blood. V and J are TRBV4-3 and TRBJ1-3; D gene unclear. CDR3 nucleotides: TGCGCCAGCAGCCAAGACGGACTCTCTGGAAACACCATATATTTT. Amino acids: CASSQDGLSGNTIYF.